This is a list of T cell receptor beta chains from one sample in a study of blood T cell repertoires in COVID-19. Generated by immunoSEQ multiplex PCR, the TCRdb table keeps only in-frame clones and is missing some. The data contain approximately 270,000 clones, 87% of them singletons. The sequencing sample was made of peripheral blood. The receptors here all came from a man between 18 and 35 years old with active or convalescent COVID-19. Both conserved end residues are part of each CDR3. D genes are given only for firm matches. Where a row states a size, it is once, few, many or the class of an expanded clone; other rows omit it.

length	V	D	size	J	CDR3	DNA
16	TRBV27	TRBD2	-	TRBJ2-1	CASSSSGGRAKDEQFF	TGTGCCAGCAGTTCCTCGGGCGGGAGGGCCAAGGATGAGCAGTTCTTC
14	TRBV6-2/TRBV6-3	-	few	TRBJ1-5	CASSYGRDNQPQHF	TGTGCCAGCAGTTATGGGAGGGACAATCAGCCCCAGCATTTT
14	TRBV28	-	few	TRBJ1-1	CASMGSGPNTEAFF	TGTGCCAGCATGGGCTCAGGGCCGAACACTGAAGCTTTCTTT
15	TRBV10-3	-	-	TRBJ1-5	CAIKGGVGSNQPQHF	TGTGCCATCAAGGGAGGGGTCGGTAGCAATCAGCCCCAGCATTTT
14	TRBV7-2	TRBD1	few	TRBJ1-2	CASSFGQGGNGYTF	TGTGCCAGCAGCTTTGGACAGGGGGGGAATGGCTACACCTTC
12	TRBV5-1	TRBD1	-	TRBJ2-1	CASSKDRVSQFF	TGCGCCAGCAGCAAAGACAGGGTCTCGCAGTTCTTC
15	TRBV5-6	-	-	TRBJ2-5	CASSSLRAGEETQYF	TGTGCCAGCAGCTCCCTCCGAGCAGGCGAAGAGACCCAGTACTTC
14	TRBV24-1	-	-	TRBJ1-2	CATSDGLGGYGYTF	TGTGCCACCAGTGATGGGTTAGGGGGCTATGGCTACACCTTC
13	TRBV19	TRBD1	-	TRBJ1-1	CASSAGTGTEAFF	TGTGCCAGTAGTGCCGGGACAGGCACTGAAGCTTTCTTT
16	TRBV13	TRBD1	-	TRBJ2-1	CASSSSGGNGYNEQFF	TGTGCCAGCAGCTCCTCAGGGGGTAACGGCTACAATGAGCAGTTCTTC
17	TRBV15	TRBD1	-	TRBJ1-5	CATSRDGGTGGAQPQHF	TGTGCCACCAGCAGAGATGGGGGGACAGGGGGAGCTCAGCCCCAGCATTTT
15	TRBV4-3	-	-	TRBJ2-7	CASSQVGGGTYEQYF	TGCGCCAGCAGCCAAGTAGGGGGTGGTACCTACGAGCAGTACTTC
17	TRBV18	-	-	TRBJ1-1	CASSPRRRGALNTEAFF	TGTGCCAGCTCACCACGAAGGAGGGGAGCCTTGAACACTGAAGCTTTCTTT
14	TRBV3-1/TRBV3-2	-	-	TRBJ2-3	CASSGRDFTDTQYF	TGTGCCAGCAGCGGCCGGGACTTCACAGATACGCAGTATTTT
14	TRBV9	-	-	TRBJ2-3	CASSPRSGTDTQYF	TGTGCCAGCAGCCCGAGAAGCGGCACAGATACGCAGTATTTT
13	TRBV2	-	-	TRBJ2-7	CANAITDTYEQYF	TGTGCCAACGCCATTACAGACACCTACGAGCAGTACTTC
16	TRBV7-2	TRBD1	-	TRBJ2-2	CASSLGTGGGTGELFF	TGTGCCAGCAGCTTAGGGACAGGGGGTGGCACCGGGGAGCTGTTTTTT
18	TRBV9	TRBD1	-	TRBJ2-2	CASSARTGQGLNTGELFF	TGTGCCAGCAGCGCAAGAACTGGACAGGGATTAAACACCGGGGAGCTGTTTTTT
15	TRBV21-1	-	-	TRBJ1-2	CASSKRTVLRSGYTF	TGTGCCAGCAGCAAGCGGACAGTGCTTAGGAGTGGCTACACCTTC
15	TRBV2	-	-	TRBJ1-1	CASGSSRGSNTEAFF	TGTGCCAGCGGAAGCTCCAGGGGATCGAACACTGAAGCTTTCTTT
16	TRBV21-1	-	-	TRBJ1-5	CASSNVAASYNQPQHF	TGTGCCAGCAGCAATGTAGCCGCAAGTTACAATCAGCCCCAGCATTTT
11	TRBV12-3/TRBV12-4	-	-	TRBJ2-1	CASSSGPDEFF	TGTGCCAGCAGCTCAGGGCCAGATGAGTTCTTC
16	TRBV7-2	-	-	TRBJ1-5	CASTPDRYYSNQPQHF	TGTGCCAGCACCCCTGACAGATACTATAGCAATCAGCCCCAGCATTTT
17	TRBV5-1	TRBD1	-	TRBJ2-1	CASSLGQGLGSYNEQFF	TGCGCCAGCAGCCTGGGACAGGGGTTAGGGTCCTACAATGAGCAGTTCTTC
13	TRBV19	TRBD1	once	TRBJ1-2	CASSRGQGYGYTF	TGTGCCAGTAGTAGGGGACAGGGGTATGGCTACACCTTC
13	TRBV19	-	-	TRBJ1-6	CASSITGGPPLHF	TGTGCCAGTAGTATTACGGGGGGGCCTCCCCTCCACTTT
15	TRBV9	-	-	TRBJ1-2	CASSVAERPGYGYTF	TGTGCCAGCAGCGTAGCTGAGCGGCCCGGCTATGGCTACACCTTC
17	TRBV6-6	TRBD1	few	TRBJ1-4	CASSPPWTGDTNEKLFF	TGTGCCAGCAGTCCTCCTTGGACAGGGGATACTAATGAAAAACTGTTTTTT
15	TRBV19	TRBD2	once	TRBJ2-5	CASSMLAGGEETQYF	TGTGCCAGTAGTATGCTAGCGGGGGGGGAAGAGACCCAGTACTTC
12	TRBV6-6	-	-	TRBJ2-7	CASSPPSGITYF	TGTGCCAGCAGTCCCCCGTCCGGTATAACGTACTTC
12	TRBV5-4	-	-	TRBJ1-1	CASTGGNTEAFF	TGTGCCAGCACCGGCGGTAACACTGAAGCTTTCTTT
16	TRBV3-1/TRBV3-2	-	-	TRBJ2-5	CASSQDLVGGQETQYF	TGTGCCAGCAGCCAAGATTTGGTGGGGGGTCAAGAGACCCAGTACTTC
16	TRBV11-1	TRBD1	-	TRBJ1-1	CASSLAGGRGATEAFF	TGTGCCAGCAGCTTAGCAGGGGGCAGGGGCGCCACTGAAGCTTTCTTT
18	TRBV4-3	-	-	TRBJ2-7	CASSLISSGGGSTYEQYF	TGCGCCAGCAGCCTTATATCCTCCGGCGGGGGCTCCACCTACGAGCAGTACTTC
14	TRBV5-1	-	-	TRBJ2-5	CASSFERQVETQYF	TGCGCCAGCAGCTTCGAACGACAGGTGGAGACCCAGTACTTC
10	TRBV12-3/TRBV12-4	-	-	TRBJ2-2	CASSRGELFF	TGTGCCAGCAGCAGAGGGGAGCTGTTTTTT
11	TRBV27	-	-	TRBJ2-3	CATGSYDTQYF	TGTGCCACAGGATCCTACGATACGCAGTATTTT